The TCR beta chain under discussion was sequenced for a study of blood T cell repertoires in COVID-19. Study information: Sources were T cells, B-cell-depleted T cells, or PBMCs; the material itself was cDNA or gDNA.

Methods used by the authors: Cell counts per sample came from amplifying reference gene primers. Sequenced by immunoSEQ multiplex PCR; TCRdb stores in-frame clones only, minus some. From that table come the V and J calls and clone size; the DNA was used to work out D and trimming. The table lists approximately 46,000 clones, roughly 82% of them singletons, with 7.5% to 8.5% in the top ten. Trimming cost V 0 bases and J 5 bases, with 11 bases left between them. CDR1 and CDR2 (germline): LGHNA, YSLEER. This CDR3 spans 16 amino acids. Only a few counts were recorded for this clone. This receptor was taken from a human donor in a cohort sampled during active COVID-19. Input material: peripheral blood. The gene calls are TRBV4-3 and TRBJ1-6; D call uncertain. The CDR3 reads CASSQDLETDNSPLHF. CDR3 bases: TGCGCCAGCAGCCAAGATTTAGAAACAGATAATTCACCCCTCCACTTT.